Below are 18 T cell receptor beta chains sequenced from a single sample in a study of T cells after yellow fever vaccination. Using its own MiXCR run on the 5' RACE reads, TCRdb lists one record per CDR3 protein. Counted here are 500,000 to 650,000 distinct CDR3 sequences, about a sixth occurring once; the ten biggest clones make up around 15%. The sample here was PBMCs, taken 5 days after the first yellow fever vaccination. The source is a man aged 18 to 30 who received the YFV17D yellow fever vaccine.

The CDR3 protein is CASSGGGRGMNTEAFF. CDR3 nucleotide sequence: TGTGCCAGCAGTGGGGGGGGACGGGGGATGAACACTGAAGCTTTCTTT. The chain has TRBV12-3 or TRBV12-4 and TRBJ1-1; D possibly corresponds to TRBD1 (5 bases). The CDR3 loop spans 16 amino acids. Trimming stripped 5 bases from V and 0 bases from J, with 16 bases between.

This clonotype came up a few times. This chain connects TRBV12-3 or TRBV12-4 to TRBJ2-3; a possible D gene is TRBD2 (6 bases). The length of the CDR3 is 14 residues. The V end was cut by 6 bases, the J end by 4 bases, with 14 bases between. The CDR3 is CASRNIGGADTQYF. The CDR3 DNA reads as TGTGCCAGCAGAAACATCGGGGGTGCAGATACGCAGTATTTT.

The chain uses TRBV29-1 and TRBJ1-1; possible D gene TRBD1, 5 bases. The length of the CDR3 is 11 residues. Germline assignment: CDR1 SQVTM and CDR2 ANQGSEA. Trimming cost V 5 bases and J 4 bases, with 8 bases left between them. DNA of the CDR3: TGCAGCGTTTGGGGGGGCACTGAAGCTTTCTTT. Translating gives CSVWGGTEAFF.

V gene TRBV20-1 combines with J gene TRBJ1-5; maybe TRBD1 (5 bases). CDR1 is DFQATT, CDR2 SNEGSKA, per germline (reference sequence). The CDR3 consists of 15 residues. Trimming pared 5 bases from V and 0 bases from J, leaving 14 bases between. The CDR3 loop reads CSAGAGPYSNQPQHF. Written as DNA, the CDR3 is TGCAGTGCTGGGGCAGGGCCTTATAGCAATCAGCCCCAGCATTTT.

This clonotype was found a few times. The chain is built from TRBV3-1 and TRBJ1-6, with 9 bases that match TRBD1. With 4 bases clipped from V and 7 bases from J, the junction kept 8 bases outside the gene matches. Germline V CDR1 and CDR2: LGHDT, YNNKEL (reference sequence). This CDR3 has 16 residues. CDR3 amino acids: CASSPPDRGTNSPLHF. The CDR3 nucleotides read TGTGCCAGCAGCCCCCCGGACAGGGGCACCAATTCACCCCTCCACTTT.

CDR3 sequence: CASSISGLGQPQHF. The CDR3 DNA sequence: TGTGCCAGTAGTATATCAGGCCTTGGACAGCCCCAGCATTTT. V is TRBV19 and J is TRBJ1-5; D ambiguous. With 2 bases removed from V and 7 bases from J, the gap between germline ends came to 12 bases. The CDR3 runs to 14 residues. Looked up from germline, CDR1 is LNHDA and CDR2 is SQIVND (reference sequence).

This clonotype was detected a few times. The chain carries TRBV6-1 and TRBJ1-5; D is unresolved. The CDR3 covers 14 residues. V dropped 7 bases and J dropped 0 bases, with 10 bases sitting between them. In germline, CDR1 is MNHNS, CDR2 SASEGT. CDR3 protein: CASNLVDSNQPQHF. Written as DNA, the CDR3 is TGTGCCAGCAACCTAGTGGATAGCAATCAGCCCCAGCATTTT.

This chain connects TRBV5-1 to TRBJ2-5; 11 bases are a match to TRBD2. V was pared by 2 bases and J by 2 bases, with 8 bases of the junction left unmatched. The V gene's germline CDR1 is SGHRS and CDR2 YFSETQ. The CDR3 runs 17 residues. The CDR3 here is CASSFWPGLAVQETQYF. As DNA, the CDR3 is TGCGCCAGCAGCTTTTGGCCGGGACTAGCGGTTCAAGAGACCCAGTACTTC.

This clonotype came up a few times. This CDR3 is CASSDWIRNTEAFF. CDR3 sequence (DNA): TGTGCCAGCAGTGACTGGATAAGGAACACTGAAGCTTTCTTT. This rearrangement joins TRBV6-1 to TRBJ1-1; D gene uncertain. V lost 3 bases, J lost 1 base, and 9 bases lay in between. This CDR3 has 14 residues. Germline CDR1 MNHNS, CDR2 SASEGT.

Here the CDR3 DNA reads TGTGCCAGTAGTACGGACAGGGGTAACGAGCAGTTCTTC. Translating it yields CASSTDRGNEQFF. The gene calls are TRBV19 and TRBJ2-1, with TRBD1 identical over 9 bases. J lost 10 bases, V lost 4 bases, and 5 bases had no gene match. Germline V gene lookup returns CDR1 LNHDA and CDR2 SQIVND (reference sequence). The CDR3 spans 13 residues. Drawing the rest from reference TRBV19 and TRBJ2-1, the complete variable domain is DGGITQSPKYLFRKEGQNVTLSCEQNLNHDAMYWYRQDPGQGLRLIYYSQIVNDFQKGDIAEGYSVSREKKESFPLTVTSAQKNPTAFYLCASSTDRGNEQFFGPGTRLTVL.

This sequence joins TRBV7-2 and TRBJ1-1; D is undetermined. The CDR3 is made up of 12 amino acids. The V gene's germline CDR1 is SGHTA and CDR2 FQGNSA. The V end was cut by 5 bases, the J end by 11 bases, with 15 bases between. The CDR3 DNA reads TGTGCCAGCAGCGGGAGGGTCGCCTACGCTTTCTTT. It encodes CASSGRVAYAFF.

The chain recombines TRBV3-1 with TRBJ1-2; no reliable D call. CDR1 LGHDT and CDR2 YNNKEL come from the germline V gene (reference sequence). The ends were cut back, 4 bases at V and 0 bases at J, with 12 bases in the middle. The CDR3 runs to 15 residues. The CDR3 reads CASSPHGSTNYGYTF. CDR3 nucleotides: TGTGCCAGCAGCCCCCATGGCTCGACTAACTATGGCTACACCTTC.

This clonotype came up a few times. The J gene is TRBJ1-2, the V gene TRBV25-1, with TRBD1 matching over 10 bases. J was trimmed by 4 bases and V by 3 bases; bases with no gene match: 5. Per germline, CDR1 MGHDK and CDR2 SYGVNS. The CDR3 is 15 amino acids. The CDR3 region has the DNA TGTGCCAGCAGTGACCCGGACAGGGGGTCCTATGGCTACACCTTC. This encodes CASSDPDRGSYGYTF.

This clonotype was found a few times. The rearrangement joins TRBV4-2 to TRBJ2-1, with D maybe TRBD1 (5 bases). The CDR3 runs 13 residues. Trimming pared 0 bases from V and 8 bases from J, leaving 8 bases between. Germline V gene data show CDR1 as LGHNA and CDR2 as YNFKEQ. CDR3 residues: CASSQEPRDEQFF. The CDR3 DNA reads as TGTGCCAGCAGCCAAGAACCCAGGGATGAGCAGTTCTTC.

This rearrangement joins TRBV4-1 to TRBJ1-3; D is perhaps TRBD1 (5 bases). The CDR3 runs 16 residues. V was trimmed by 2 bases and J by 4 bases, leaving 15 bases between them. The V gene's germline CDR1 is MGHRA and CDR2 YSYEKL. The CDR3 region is CASSQPFMGHGNTIYF. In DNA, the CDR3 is TGCGCCAGCAGCCAACCGTTTATGGGGCACGGAAACACCATATATTTT.

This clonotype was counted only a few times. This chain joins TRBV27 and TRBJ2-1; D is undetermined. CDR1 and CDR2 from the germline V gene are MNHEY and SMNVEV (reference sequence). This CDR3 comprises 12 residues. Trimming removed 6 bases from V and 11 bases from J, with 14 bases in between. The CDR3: CASSHNKYKQFF. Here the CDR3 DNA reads TGTGCCAGCAGCCATAACAAGTACAAGCAGTTCTTC.

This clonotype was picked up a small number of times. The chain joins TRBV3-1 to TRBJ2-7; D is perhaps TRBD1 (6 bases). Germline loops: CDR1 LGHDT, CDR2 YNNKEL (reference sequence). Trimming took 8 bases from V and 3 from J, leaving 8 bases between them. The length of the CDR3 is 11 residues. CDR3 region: CASGTLYEQYV. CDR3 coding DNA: TGTGCCAGCGGGACACTCTACGAGCAGTACGTC.

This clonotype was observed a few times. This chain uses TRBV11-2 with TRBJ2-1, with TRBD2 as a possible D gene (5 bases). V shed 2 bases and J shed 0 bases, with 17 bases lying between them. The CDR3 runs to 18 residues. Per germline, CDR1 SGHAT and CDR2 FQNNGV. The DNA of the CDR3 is TGTGCCAGCAGCTTAACTTCGGGGTCCCCTAGCTCCTACAATGAGCAGTTCTTC. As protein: CASSLTSGSPSSYNEQFF.